This entry is about one T cell receptor (beta chain). One junction end disagrees with the germline gene, perhaps due to a read error. This CDR3 is also generated by other DNA sequences in the sample. Germline CDR1 and CDR2: LGHDT and YNNKEL (reference sequence). This CDR3 is 12 amino acids long. This entry belongs to a study of blood T cell repertoires in COVID-19. The wider study: PBMCs, B-cell-depleted T cells, or T cells were the source of the cDNA or gDNA that made up the material.

Clones were sequenced by immunoSEQ multiplex PCR, and TCRdb holds only the in-frame ones, with some missing. The sample has a few hundred thousand clones, roughly 80% seen once. This TCR was recovered from an elderly man with acute or convalescent COVID-19. The material sequenced was peripheral blood. The V call is TRBV3-1 (or the pseudogene TRBV3-2), the J call TRBJ2-7; D not certain. The CDR3 loop is CASSQVSHEQYF. DNA of the CDR3: TGTGCCAGCAGCCAAGTCTCCCACGAGCAGTACTTC.